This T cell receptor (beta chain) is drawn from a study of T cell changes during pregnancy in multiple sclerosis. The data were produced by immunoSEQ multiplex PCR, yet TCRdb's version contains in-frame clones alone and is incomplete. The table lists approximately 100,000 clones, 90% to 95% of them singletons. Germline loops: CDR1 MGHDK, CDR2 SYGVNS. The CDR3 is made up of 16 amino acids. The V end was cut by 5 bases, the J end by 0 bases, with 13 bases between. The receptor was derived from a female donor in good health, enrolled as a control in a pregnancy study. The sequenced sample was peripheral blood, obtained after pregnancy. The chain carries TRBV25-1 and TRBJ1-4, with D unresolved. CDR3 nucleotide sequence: TGTGCCAGCAGTACTATGCGGCTTGCAACTAATGAAAAACTGTTTTTT. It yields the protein CASSTMRLATNEKLFF.